Sequencing of this TCR beta chain was carried out in a study of shared clonotypes between healthy human individuals. Study-level points and caveats: The diversity represented, both genetic and in exposure history, was limited by few donors.

Profiled with immunoSEQ multiplex PCR; TCRdb holds only in-frame clones, not every one. Of over a million clones in the sample, about 98.5% were seen once. On this clone itself: Its antigen is unidentified. This same CDR3 is encoded by further DNA sequences in the sample.

V was cut by 2 bases and J by 4 bases, with 6 bases left in between. This CDR3 region has 12 residues. The V gene's germline CDR1 is MNHEY and CDR2 SMNVEV (reference sequence). The chain carries TRBV27 and TRBJ2-7; D is uncertain. The specimen sequenced was naive CD4+ T cells sorted from blood. The subset here: CD45RA+ positively selected. This sequence was found in a man aged 30 to 45 in good health. DNA for the CDR3: TGTGCCAGCAGTTTAGATAGGTACGAGCAGTACTTC. Protein sequence: CASSLDRYEQYF.